This entry describes one T cell receptor (beta chain). This clone was counted once. Its recognized antigen is unknown. Base qualities are not at hand, and no much larger clone is one base apart. The CDR3 contains 17 residues, cysteine and phenylalanine counted. Only CDR3 DNA is held: 51 bases, read in frame from base 1. CDR1 MNHEY and CDR2 SMNVEV are derived from the germline V gene (reference sequence). V is pared back by 10 bases and J by 3 bases, with 25 bases lying between the germline termini. The sample comes from a study of identifying expanded T cells in peripheral blood (dated by TCRdb to 2018 to 2020). With regard to the full study: Four technical replicates, made by sequencing separate aliquots from the same pool of genomic DNA, were compared pairwise.

No immune events such as infections were documented for the healthy donors during the collection period. Time-dependent variance in a beta-binomial model of T-cell clone differential abundance was calibrated using healthy-donor blood repertoires as a training cohort. The training cohort included 10 or so healthy donors, of whom 3 were female and 7 were male. On average the donors were around 39 years old, and their ages spanned about 29 to 65 years. Whole blood from each healthy donor was obtained from a commercial supplier and was collected at three time points 2 to 3 weeks apart. Genomic DNA was extracted from unsorted whole blood for immunosequencing. The immunoSEQ Assay, which uses bias-controlled multiplex PCR amplification of genomic DNA, was used to profile TCRbeta CDR3 regions. On the authors' methods: To quantify the absolute abundance of each unique TCRbeta CDR3 region, the sequences were collapsed and filtered. Differential abundance was tested with a binomial (Fisher-equivalent) model and with a beta-binomial model adding time-dependent variance fitted from healthy donors. Clones with fewer than 5 combined templates were removed, and differential abundance was called for clones with a Benjamini-Hochberg FDR below 0.01. Beta-binomial variance was modeled as a function of total template count across the two samples using the form v = (b*log(k)+a)^2. The table was pulled from immuneACCESS by TCRdb, which kept in-frame rearrangements only. Such tables lose some clones; where checked, under half of the loss comes from unresolved V genes, and the rest has no known cause. D and trimming come from the DNA, and the V and J calls and clone size come from that table. The table for this sample lists 100,000 to 150,000 clones; roughly 80% of them were counted only once. More than 2.5% of the sample comes from the top ten.

On the study overall, not on this receptor specifically: Across all healthy donors, variance in clone template counts between approximately 2-week samples was found to increase significantly with total template count. About 1.1 differentially abundant clones were flagged by the binomial model between technical replicates, whereas about 15 and 19 were flagged over approximately two weeks and four weeks, respectively. The authors expected that over much longer intervals, such as months to years, biological variance in healthy repertoires might increase even further. Across all healthy-donor time intervals, the beta-binomial model significantly cut both the number of clones called differentially abundant and the false-positive rate.

The sequenced sample consisted of blood. This TCR was recovered from a person between 18 and 69 years old in good health. Recombination connected TRBV27 to TRBJ2-4, with the D gene possibly TRBD1 or TRBD2, each one fitting 6 bases. CDR3 protein: CAIPLGGHVGIKNIQYF. Here is the DNA: TGTGCCATCCCCTTGGGGGGACATGTTGGAATCAAAAACATTCAGTACTTC.